The 17 T cell receptor beta chains below come from one sample, sequenced in a study of cytotoxic CD8 clonotypes in ibrutinib-treated CLL. Assay used: immunoSEQ multiplex PCR; TCRdb lists only in-frame clones, some missing. This table holds about 150,000 clones, about 76% found once. The material was PBMCs, obtained after 24 months of ibrutinib treatment. These receptors were collected from a human donor with chronic lymphocytic leukemia.

J is TRBJ2-1 and V is TRBV19; 11 nucleotides align to TRBD2. This CDR3 has 16 amino acids. V was clipped by 6 bases and J by 2 bases; unmatched bases: 6. Per the germline V gene, CDR1 is LNHDA and CDR2 is SQIVND (reference sequence). The CDR3 bases are TGTGCCAGTAGCCGACTAGCGGGGCCAACCTACAATGAGCAGTTCTTC. This codes for CASSRLAGPTYNEQFF. Looking up the rest from reference TRBV19 and TRBJ2-1 gives the full variable domain: DGGITQSPKYLFRKEGQNVTLSCEQNLNHDAMYWYRQDPGQGLRLIYYSQIVNDFQKGDIAEGYSVSREKKESFPLTVTSAQKNPTAFYLCASSRLAGPTYNEQFFGPGTRLTVL.

The rearrangement links TRBV5-5 to TRBJ2-5; no firm D call. The germline CDR1 and CDR2 sequences are SGHKS and YYEKEE (reference sequence). CDR3 length: 14 amino acids. Trimming stripped 7 bases from V and 5 bases from J, with 18 bases between. The CDR3 DNA follows: TGTGCCAGCGGACCCGTAGGGTTGCGGGAGACCCAGTACTTC. It is translated as CASGPVGLRETQYF.

V and J are TRBV7-9 and TRBJ2-7, with TRBD1 as a possible D gene (6 bases). V lost 5 bases and J lost 0, with 11 bases in between. Germline assignment: CDR1 SEHNR and CDR2 FQNEAQ (reference sequence). The CDR3 is 14 residues long. The CDR3 region is CASSGTGSSYEQYF. The CDR3 coding sequence is TGTGCCAGCAGCGGAACAGGGAGCTCCTACGAGCAGTACTTC.

This chain links TRBV27 with TRBJ1-6; D is uncertain. The V gene's germline CDR1 is MNHEY and CDR2 SMNVEV (reference sequence). The CDR3 totals 14 residues. V lost 5 bases and J lost 8, with 13 bases in between. In DNA, the CDR3 is TGTGCCAGCAGTCACACCGGACCCCATTCACCCCTCCACTTT. This sequence encodes CASSHTGPHSPLHF.

This chain links TRBV11-2 with TRBJ2-2; TRBD2 matches at 10 bases. The CDR3 sequence is 18 residues long. The germline V gene encodes CDR1 SGHAT and CDR2 FQNNGV. V shed 2 bases, J shed 5 bases, and the junction held 11 bases outside the gene matches. As DNA, the CDR3 is TGTGCCAGCAGCTTAACCGCCCTAGCGGGAGTAGGTACCGGGGAGCTGTTTTTT. Its protein product is CASSLTALAGVGTGELFF.

This chain connects TRBV11-1 to TRBJ2-5; possibly TRBD1 or TRBD2 for D (5 bases each). CDR1 is SGHAT and CDR2 is FQDESV in the germline V gene (reference sequence). The V gene lost 3 bases and the J gene lost 5 bases, with 10 bases spanning the gap. This CDR3 region has 13 residues. The CDR3 nucleotides are TGTGCCAGCAGCTTCGGGGCTACGGAGACCCAGTACTTC. Its translation: CASSFGATETQYF.

Here the CDR3 reads CASSMRRTGVETQYF. CDR3 nucleotides: TGTGCCAGTAGTATGCGCAGGACAGGGGTGGAGACCCAGTACTTC. The rearrangement joins TRBV19 to TRBJ2-5; 9 nucleotides line up with TRBD1. Per germline, CDR1 LNHDA and CDR2 SQIVND (reference sequence). The CDR3 is 15 amino acids. Losses at the gene ends were 3 bases for V and 5 bases for J; bases not matched to a gene: 7.

The gene calls are TRBV25-1 and TRBJ1-4, with D perhaps TRBD1 (5 bases). Germline CDR1 reads MGHDK; CDR2 reads SYGVNS. V gave up 3 bases and J gave up 8 bases, with 13 bases separating them. The CDR3 is made up of 14 amino acids. The CDR3 loop is CASSDRGASEKLFF. CDR3 DNA: TGTGCCAGCAGTGATCGCGGGGCATCCGAAAAACTGTTTTTT.

V and J are TRBV7-2 and TRBJ2-5; D is possibly TRBD1 (5 bases). From germline, CDR1 is SGHTA and CDR2 FQGNSA. The CDR3 has 14 amino acids. V shed 1 base and J shed 5 bases, with 11 bases lying between them. The CDR3, as DNA: TGTGCCAGCAGCTTAGTGTGGGGCGAGGAGACCCAGTACTTC. Protein: CASSLVWGEETQYF.

The chain carries TRBV2 and TRBJ1-1, with D maybe TRBD1 (6 bases). This CDR3 is 13 amino acids long. Trimming shortened V by 8 bases and J by 0 bases, and 10 bases separated the two germline ends. Germline values: CDR1 SNHLY, CDR2 FYNNEI. CDR3 region: CASGGGVNTEAFF. CDR3 DNA sequence: TGTGCCAGCGGGGGCGGGGTGAACACTGAAGCTTTCTTT.

This clone was seen once. The rearrangement uses TRBV5-1 and TRBJ2-1; 11 bases fit TRBD2. In germline, CDR1 is SGHRS, CDR2 YFSETQ. This CDR3 region has 15 residues. Trimming took 4 bases from V and 7 from J; bases not matched to a gene: 7. CDR3 protein: CASSDGTSGDNEQFF. The CDR3 DNA is TGCGCCAGCAGCGACGGGACTAGCGGTGATAATGAGCAGTTCTTC.

This clone was counted at least ten times. The CDR3 bases are TGTGCCAGCAGCTTCGGAGGGGATACGCAGTATTTT. Its translation is CASSFGGDTQYF. This chain links TRBV9 with TRBJ2-3; weak D call: TRBD2 (6 bases). Trimming shortened V by 4 bases and J by 6 bases, and 9 bases separated the two germline ends. This CDR3 region has 12 residues. Germline CDR1 is SGDLS and CDR2 is YYNGEE.

The chain has TRBV7-2 and TRBJ2-7; 9 bases map to TRBD2. J lost 7 bases, V lost 8 bases, and 12 bases had no gene match. Germline V gives CDR1 SGHTA, CDR2 FQGNSA. The CDR3 extends over 14 amino acids. CDR3 bases: TGTGCCAGCTCCCGGGGTAGCGGGGGTGGGGAGCAGTACTTC. Translating gives CASSRGSGGGEQYF.

This clone was counted a single time. The V call is TRBV9, the J call TRBJ1-1; 9 bases fit TRBD1. With V trimmed by 4 bases and J by 2 bases, 9 bases remained unmatched. CDR1 and CDR2 from the germline V gene are SGDLS and YYNGEE. This CDR3 is 16 amino acids long. Here the CDR3 reads CASSRTGAEHNTEAFF. In DNA, the CDR3 is TGTGCCAGCAGCCGGACAGGGGCTGAGCACAACACTGAAGCTTTCTTT.

This chain connects TRBV27 to TRBJ2-5; D ambiguous. The CDR3 contains 14 residues. Trimming removed 2 bases at V and 0 bases at J, with 7 bases between. Germline-derived CDR1 and CDR2 are MNHEY and SMNVEV (reference sequence). This chain's CDR3 is CASSLRTNQETQYF. CDR3 nucleotide sequence: TGTGCCAGCAGTTTAAGGACGAACCAAGAGACCCAGTACTTC.

This clone occurred a few times. The CDR3 nucleotides read TGCGCCAGCAGCCTAACCGGGACAGGCGACGAGCAGTACTTC. Amino acids: CASSLTGTGDEQYF. This chain joins TRBV5-1 and TRBJ2-7; TRBD1 matches 8 bases. Germline loops: CDR1 SGHRS, CDR2 YFSETQ. The J segment lost 5 bases and the V segment lost 4 bases, leaving 8 bases of the junction unmatched. This CDR3 has 14 amino acids.

V usage is TRBV6-5 and J usage is TRBJ2-7; maybe TRBD1 (6 bases). This CDR3 is built from 13 residues. Germline V gene sequence: CDR1 MNHEY, CDR2 SVGAGI. V shed 4 bases and J shed 0 bases, with 7 bases lying between them. For the CDR3, the DNA is TGTGCCAGCAGTTCGGACAGCTCCTACGAGCAGTACTTC. It codes for CASSSDSSYEQYF.